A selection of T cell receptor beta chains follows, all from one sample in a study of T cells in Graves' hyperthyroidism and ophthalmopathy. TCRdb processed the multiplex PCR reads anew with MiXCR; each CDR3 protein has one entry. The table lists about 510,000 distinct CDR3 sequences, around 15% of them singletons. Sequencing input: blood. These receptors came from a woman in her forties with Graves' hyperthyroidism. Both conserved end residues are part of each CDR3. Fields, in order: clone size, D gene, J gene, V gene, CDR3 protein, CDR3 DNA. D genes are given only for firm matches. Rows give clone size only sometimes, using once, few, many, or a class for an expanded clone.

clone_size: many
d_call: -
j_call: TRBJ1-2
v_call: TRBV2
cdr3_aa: CASRSDSLDYGYTF
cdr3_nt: TGTGCCAGCAGGTCGGACAGTCTGGACTATGGCTACACCTTC

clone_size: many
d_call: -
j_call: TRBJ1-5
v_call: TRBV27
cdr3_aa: CASSFSGEHQPQHF
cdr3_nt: TGTGCCAGCAGTTTCTCAGGGGAGCATCAGCCCCAGCATTTT

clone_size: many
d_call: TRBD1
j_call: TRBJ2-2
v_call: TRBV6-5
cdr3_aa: CASSYVGRGQGITGELFF
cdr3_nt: TGTGCCAGCAGTTACGTTGGAAGAGGACAGGGGATCACCGGGGAGCTGTTTTTT

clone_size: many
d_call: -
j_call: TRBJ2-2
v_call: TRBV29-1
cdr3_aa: CSIIRRGRGVNTGELFF
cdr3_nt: TGCAGCATTATCCGGAGGGGGAGGGGGGTGAACACCGGGGAGCTGTTTTTT

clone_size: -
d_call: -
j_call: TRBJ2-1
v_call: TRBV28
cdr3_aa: CASEIRSTGLAYNEQFF
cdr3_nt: TGTGCCAGCGAAATTCGTTCTACAGGACTTGCATACAATGAGCAGTTCTTC

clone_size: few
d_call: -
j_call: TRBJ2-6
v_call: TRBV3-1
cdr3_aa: CASSQDSASGANVLTF
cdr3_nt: TGTGCCAGCAGCCAAGATTCTGCTTCTGGGGCCAACGTCCTGACTTTC

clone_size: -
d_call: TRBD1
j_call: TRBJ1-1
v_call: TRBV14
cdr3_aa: CASSQDPITRGQGHGSPMNTEAFF
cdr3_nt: TGTGCCAGCAGCCAAGACCCTATAACTCGGGGACAGGGTCACGGGTCTCCGATGAACACTGAAGCTTTCTTT

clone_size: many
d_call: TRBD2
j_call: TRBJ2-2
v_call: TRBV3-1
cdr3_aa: CASSRTGTSYTGELFF
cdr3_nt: TGTGCCAGCAGCCGTACCGGGACTAGTTACACCGGGGAGCTGTTTTTT

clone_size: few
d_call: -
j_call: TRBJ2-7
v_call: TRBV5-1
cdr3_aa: CASTSMGGTYEQYF
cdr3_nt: TGCGCCAGCACCAGCATGGGGGGTACCTACGAGCAGTACTTC

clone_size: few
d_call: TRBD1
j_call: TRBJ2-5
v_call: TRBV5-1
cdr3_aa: CASSSAGQGQETQYF
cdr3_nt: TGCGCCAGCAGCTCGGCGGGACAGGGGCAAGAGACCCAGTACTTC

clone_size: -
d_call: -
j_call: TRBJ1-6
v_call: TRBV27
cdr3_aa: CASRPGNSPLHF
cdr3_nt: TGTGCCAGCAGACCGGGGAATTCACCCCTCCACTTT

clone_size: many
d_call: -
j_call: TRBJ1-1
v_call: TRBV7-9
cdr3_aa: CASSLGGEGEAFF
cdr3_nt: TGTGCCAGCAGCTTAGGCGGGGAGGGAGAAGCTTTCTTT

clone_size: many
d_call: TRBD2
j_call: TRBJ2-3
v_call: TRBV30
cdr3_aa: CAWSPGLAGPDTQYF
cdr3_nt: TGTGCCTGGAGTCCCGGACTAGCGGGACCAGATACGCAGTATTTT

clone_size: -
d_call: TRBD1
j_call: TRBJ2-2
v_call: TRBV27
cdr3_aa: CASSLIAGGLRFGELFF
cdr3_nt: TGTGCCAGCAGTTTAATCGCAGGGGGATTGAGGTTCGGGGAGCTGTTTTTT

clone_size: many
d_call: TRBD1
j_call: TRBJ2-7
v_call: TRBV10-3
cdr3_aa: CAISESGLGGQEFYEQYF
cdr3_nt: TGTGCCATCAGTGAGTCTGGCCTCGGAGGACAGGAGTTCTACGAGCAGTACTTC

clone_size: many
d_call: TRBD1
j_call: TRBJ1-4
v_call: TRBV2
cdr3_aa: CASNRGRDEKLFF
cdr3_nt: TGTGCCAGCAACAGGGGGCGAGACGAAAAACTGTTTTTT

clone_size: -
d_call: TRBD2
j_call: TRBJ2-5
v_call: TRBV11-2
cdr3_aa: CASTDLAGNGETQYF
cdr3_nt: TGTGCCAGCACCGATCTAGCGGGAAACGGGGAGACCCAGTACTTC

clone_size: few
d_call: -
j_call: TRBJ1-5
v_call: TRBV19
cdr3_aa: CASSSTNPGEPQHF
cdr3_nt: TGTGCCAGTAGTTCAACCAATCCAGGGGAGCCCCAGCATTTT

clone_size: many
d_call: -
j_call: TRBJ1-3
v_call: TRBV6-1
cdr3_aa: CASSEGGSPGTGNTIYF
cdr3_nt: TGTGCCAGCAGTGAAGGAGGCAGCCCCGGAACTGGAAACACCATATATTTT

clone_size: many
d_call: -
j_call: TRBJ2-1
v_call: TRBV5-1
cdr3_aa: CASSLAEATYNEQFF
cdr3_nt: TGCGCCAGCAGCTTGGCAGAGGCCACCTACAATGAGCAGTTCTTC

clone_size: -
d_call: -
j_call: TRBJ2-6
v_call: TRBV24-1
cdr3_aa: CATSGGTGANVLTF
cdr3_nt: TGTGCCACCAGTGGGGGCACAGGGGCCAACGTCCTGACTTTC

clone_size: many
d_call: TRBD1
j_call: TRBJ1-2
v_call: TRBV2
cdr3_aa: CASSVTPGQGYGYTF
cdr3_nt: TGTGCCAGCAGTGTAACCCCGGGACAGGGCTATGGCTACACCTTC

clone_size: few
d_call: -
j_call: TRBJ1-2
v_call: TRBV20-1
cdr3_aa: CSAPRTETRDGYTF
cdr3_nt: TGCAGTGCTCCCCGGACAGAGACTCGAGATGGCTACACCTTC

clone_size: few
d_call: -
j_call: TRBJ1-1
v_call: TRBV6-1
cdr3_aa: CASPGTLLNTEAFF
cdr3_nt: TGTGCCAGCCCAGGGACACTACTAAACACTGAAGCTTTCTTT

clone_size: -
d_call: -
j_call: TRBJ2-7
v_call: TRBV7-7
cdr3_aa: CASSLGFRTVYEQYF
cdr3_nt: TGTGCTAGCAGCTTAGGGTTTAGAACAGTTTACGAGCAGTACTTC

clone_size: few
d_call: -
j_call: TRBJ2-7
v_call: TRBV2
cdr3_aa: CASSRDGTYEQCF
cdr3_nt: TGTGCCAGCAGCAGGGACGGAACCTACGAGCAGTGCTTC

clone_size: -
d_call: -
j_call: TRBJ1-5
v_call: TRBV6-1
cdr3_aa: CASTWVEASNQPQHF
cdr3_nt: TGTGCCAGCACCTGGGTGGAAGCCAGCAATCAGCCCCAGCATTTT

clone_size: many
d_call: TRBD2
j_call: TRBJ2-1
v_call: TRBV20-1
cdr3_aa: CSARERTSGAYNEQFF
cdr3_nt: TGCAGTGCTAGAGAACGGACTAGCGGCGCCTACAATGAGCAGTTCTTC

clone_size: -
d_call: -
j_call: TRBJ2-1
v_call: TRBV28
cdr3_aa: CASSFTLGRINEQFF
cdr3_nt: TGTGCCAGCAGTTTTACACTCGGACGGATCAATGAGCAGTTCTTC

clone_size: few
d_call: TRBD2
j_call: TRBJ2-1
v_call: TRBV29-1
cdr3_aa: CSVVTGLAGPYNEQFF
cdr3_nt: TGCAGCGTTGTAACGGGGCTAGCGGGCCCCTACAATGAGCAGTTCTTC

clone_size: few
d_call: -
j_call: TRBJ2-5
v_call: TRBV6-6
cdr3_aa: CASSYDSFGLETQYF
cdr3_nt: TGTGCCAGCAGTTACGACAGTTTCGGCTTAGAGACCCAGTACTTC

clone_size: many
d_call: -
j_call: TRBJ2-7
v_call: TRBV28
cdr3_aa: CASSLRGNEQYF
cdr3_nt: TGTGCCAGCAGTTTACGGGGGAACGAGCAGTACTTC

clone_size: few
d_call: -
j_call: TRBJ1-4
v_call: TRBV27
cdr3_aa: CASSLWQDEKLFF
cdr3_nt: TGTGCCAGCAGTTTATGGCAAGATGAAAAACTGTTTTTT

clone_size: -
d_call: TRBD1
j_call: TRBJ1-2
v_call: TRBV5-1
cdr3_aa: CASSLEGAGYGYTF
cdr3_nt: TGCGCCAGCAGCTTGGAGGGGGCAGGCTATGGCTACACCTTC

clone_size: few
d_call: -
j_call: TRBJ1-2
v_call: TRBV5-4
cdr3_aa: CASSSTPDGTRTF
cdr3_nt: TGTGCCAGCAGCTCTACCCCGGATGGAACGAGGACCTTC

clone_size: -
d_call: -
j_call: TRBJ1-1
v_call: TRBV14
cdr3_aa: CASSLVDLNTEAFF
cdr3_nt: TGTGCCAGCAGCCTAGTTGATCTGAACACTGAAGCTTTCTTT

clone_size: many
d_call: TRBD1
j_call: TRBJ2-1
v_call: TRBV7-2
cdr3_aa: CASSFLGTGKRRSEQFF
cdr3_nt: TGTGCCAGCAGCTTTCTAGGGACAGGGAAAAGACGGAGTGAGCAGTTCTTC

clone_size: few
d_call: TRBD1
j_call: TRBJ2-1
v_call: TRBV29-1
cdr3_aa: CSGGTGGVNEQFF
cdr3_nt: TGCAGCGGGGGGACAGGGGGCGTGAATGAGCAGTTCTTC

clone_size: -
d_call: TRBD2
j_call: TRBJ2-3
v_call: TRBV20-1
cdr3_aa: CSGGLAGSDTQYF
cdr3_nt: TGCAGTGGGGGACTAGCGGGGTCAGATACGCAGTATTTT

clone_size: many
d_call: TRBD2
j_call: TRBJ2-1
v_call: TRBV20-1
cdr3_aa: CSARDQNSGYNEQFF
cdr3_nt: TGCAGTGCTAGAGATCAGAATAGCGGGTACAATGAGCAGTTCTTC

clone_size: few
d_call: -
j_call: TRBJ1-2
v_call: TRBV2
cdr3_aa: CASRVEGLTYGYTF
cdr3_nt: TGTGCCAGCAGAGTCGAGGGACTAACTTATGGCTACACCTTC

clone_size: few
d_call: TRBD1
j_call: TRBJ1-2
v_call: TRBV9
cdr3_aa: CASSGFQGAIDYGYTF
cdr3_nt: TGTGCCAGCAGCGGGTTCCAGGGGGCGATAGACTATGGCTACACCTTC

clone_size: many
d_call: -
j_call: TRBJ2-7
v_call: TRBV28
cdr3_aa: CATSTMTYEQYF
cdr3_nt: TGTGCCACCTCCACAATGACCTACGAGCAGTACTTC

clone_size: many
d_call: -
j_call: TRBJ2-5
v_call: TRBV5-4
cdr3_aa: CASSRNNQETQYF
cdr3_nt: TGTGCCAGCAGCCGAAATAACCAAGAGACCCAGTACTTC

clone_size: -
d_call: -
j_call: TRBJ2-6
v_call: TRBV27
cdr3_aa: CASSLSPWANVLTF
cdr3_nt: TGTGCCAGCAGTTTAAGCCCCTGGGCCAACGTCCTGACTTTC

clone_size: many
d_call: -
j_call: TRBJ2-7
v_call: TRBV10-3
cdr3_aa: CAISDSGLQTYEQYF
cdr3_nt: TGTGCCATCAGTGACTCAGGACTACAGACCTACGAGCAGTACTTC